Listed below are T cell receptor beta chains from one sample, sequenced in a study of PD-L1 blockade in urothelial cancer. Only in-frame clones appear in the TCRdb table, and some are missing; sequencing was by immunoSEQ multiplex PCR. The sample lists about 120,000 clones, around 89% occurring once. The material sequenced was PBMCs, taken around atezolizumab (anti-PD-L1) treatment. The receptors come from a man aged 55 to 70 with urothelial cancer. The CDR3 runs from the conserved cysteine through the conserved F or W. The D gene is left open where the match is weak. Clone size appears in some rows only: once, few, many, or a class for an expanded clone.

TRBV5-1	TRBD2	NA	TRBJ2-1	TGCGCCAGCAGCCAGACTAGCCTCCGCCAGGGAGAGCAGTTCTTC	CASSQTSLRQGEQFF
TRBV19	TRBD2	NA	TRBJ2-3	TGTGCCAGTAGCTTCACTAGCGGGTCACCCACAGATGCGCAGTATTTT	CASSFTSGSPTDAQYF
TRBV11-2	TRBD1	once	TRBJ1-6	TGTGCCAGCAGCTTAGCGGGACAGGGAACGTCACCCCTCCACTTT	CASSLAGQGTSPLHF
TRBV5-5	TRBD2	NA	TRBJ2-3	TGTGCCAGCAGCTTGACTAGCGGGGACACAGATACGCAGTATTTT	CASSLTSGDTDTQYF
TRBV28	TRBD2	NA	TRBJ2-7	TGTGCCAGCAGTTCAGCGGGATCTATCTACGAGCAGTACTTC	CASSSAGSIYEQYF
TRBV4-3	TRBD1	NA	TRBJ2-1	TGCGCCAGCAGCCACGTAAGAGGACAGGGGGCCTTATTCGAGCAGTTCTTC	CASSHVRGQGALFEQFF
TRBV7-3	NA	NA	TRBJ2-7	TGTGCCAGCAGCTTAGCAGGGCAGGAGCAGTACTTC	CASSLAGQEQYF
TRBV19	NA	NA	TRBJ2-5	TGTGCCAGTAGTATGTGGGGCAGGGGAGAGACCCAGTACTTC	CASSMWGRGETQYF
TRBV5-6	NA	NA	TRBJ2-3	TGTGCCAGCAGCTTATCAGCGACAGATACGCAGTATTTT	CASSLSATDTQYF
TRBV7-8	NA	NA	TRBJ1-5	TGTGCCAGCAGCTTAGCAGGGGTGCGAAATCAGCCCCAGCATTTT	CASSLAGVRNQPQHF
TRBV19	TRBD2	NA	TRBJ2-1	TGTGCCAGTAGTATTCGCCCGCAGACTAGCGGTCGGTGGTTCTTC	CASSIRPQTSGRWFF
TRBV18	NA	NA	TRBJ1-2	TGTGCCAGCTCACCCGAGGAATTTAACTATGGCTACACCTTC	CASSPEEFNYGYTF
TRBV5-1	TRBD1	few	TRBJ1-5	TGCGCCAGCAGCTTGGGGGACAGCCAGCCCCAGCATTTT	CASSLGDSQPQHF
TRBV19	TRBD2	few	TRBJ2-1	TGTGCCAGTAGCGATGGGACTAGGGGGGCCAATGAGCAGTTCTTC	CASSDGTRGANEQFF
TRBV28	NA	NA	TRBJ1-2	TGTGCCAGCAGTTTTTTCCAGGGGACTAACTATGGCTACACCTTC	CASSFFQGTNYGYTF
TRBV9	TRBD1	once	TRBJ1-1	TGTGCCAGCAGCGCAGGGGGTACGAACACTGAAGCTTTCTTT	CASSAGGTNTEAFF
TRBV2	TRBD2	once	TRBJ2-7	TGTGCCAGCAGTCCAATAGGACTAGCGGGAGTAGACGAGCAGTACTTC	CASSPIGLAGVDEQYF
TRBV27	NA	NA	TRBJ1-2	TGTGCCAGCAGTTTATCCCCCGACTATGGCTACACCTTC	CASSLSPDYGYTF
TRBV28	NA	NA	TRBJ2-2	TGTGCCAGCAGTTTCTTACCCGGACAGACACGTGGCGGGGAGCTGTTTTTT	CASSFLPGQTRGGELFF
TRBV28	NA	NA	TRBJ2-7	TGTGCCAGCAGTTCAGGGGACTATGCTAGCTCCTACGAGCAGTACTTC	CASSSGDYASSYEQYF
TRBV30	NA	NA	TRBJ1-4	TGTGCCTGGAGTTACCGGGCGGGTGAAAAACTGTTTTTT	CAWSYRAGEKLFF
TRBV18	NA	NA	TRBJ2-7	TGTGCCAGCTCACCGGACCCGGGGTACGAGCAGTACTTC	CASSPDPGYEQYF
TRBV7-9	TRBD2	NA	TRBJ2-1	TGTGCCAGCAGCCGCGCTAGCGGGGGTGTCTACAATGAGCAGTTCTTC	CASSRASGGVYNEQFF
TRBV18	NA	NA	TRBJ1-3	TGTGCCAGCTCACCCAATCCCCAGGCTGGAAACACCATATATTTT	CASSPNPQAGNTIYF
TRBV27	TRBD1	NA	TRBJ2-3	TGTGCCAGCAGCTGGGACAGGGGAGTCACAGATACGCAGTATTTT	CASSWDRGVTDTQYF
TRBV7-2	NA	NA	TRBJ1-4	TGTGCCAGCAGCTTCGGACAGCCGGAAAAACTGTTTTTT	CASSFGQPEKLFF
TRBV5-1	NA	NA	TRBJ2-5	TGCGCCAGCAGCTCTACAGGGTTGGGAGAGACCCAGTACTTC	CASSSTGLGETQYF
TRBV6-6	NA	NA	TRBJ1-3	TGTGCCAGCACCGTCGGTCGGGGGTCTGTTGGAAACACCATATATTTT	CASTVGRGSVGNTIYF
TRBV10-3	NA	NA	TRBJ1-4	TGTGCCATCAAGTCGGCAACTAATGAAAAACTGTTTTTT	CAIKSATNEKLFF
TRBV5-4	TRBD1	NA	TRBJ1-2	TGTGCCAGCAGTCAACAGGGGACTAACTATGGCTACACCTTC	CASSQQGTNYGYTF
TRBV5-1	NA	NA	TRBJ1-1	TGCGCCAGCAGCTGGAGGGACAACACTGAAGCTTTCTTT	CASSWRDNTEAFF
TRBV7-3	NA	NA	TRBJ1-3	TGTGCCAGCAGCCAAACCAGGGTTGACACCATATATTTT	CASSQTRVDTIYF
TRBV19	NA	NA	TRBJ1-2	TGTGCCAGTAGCCCACAGGTTTCGGGCTATGGCTACACCTTC	CASSPQVSGYGYTF
TRBV6-1	TRBD1	NA	TRBJ2-1	TGTGCCAGCAGTGCATACAGGGGTATGACCTACAATGAGCAGTTCTTC	CASSAYRGMTYNEQFF
TRBV30	TRBD2	NA	TRBJ2-1	TGTGCCTGGAGTACTAGCGCGGATGAGCAGTTCTTC	CAWSTSADEQFF
TRBV7-2	TRBD2	NA	TRBJ2-5	TGTGCCAGCAGGCGGGGGTACCAAGAGACCCAGTACTTC	CASRRGYQETQYF
TRBV27	NA	NA	TRBJ2-3	TGTGCCAGCAGTTTATCGCGGGGGCTCCTTTTATCTACGCAGTATTTT	CASSLSRGLLLSTQYF
TRBV5-1	TRBD1	NA	TRBJ1-5	TGCGCCAGCAGCCCGGACAGGGCAGGTCAGCCCCAGCATTTT	CASSPDRAGQPQHF
TRBV19	NA	few	TRBJ1-4	TGTGCCAGTAGGGTACAGATGGATGAAAAACTGTTTTTT	CASRVQMDEKLFF
TRBV27	NA	NA	TRBJ1-1	TGTGCCAGCAGTTTACGGGGGAGGATAACTGAAGCTTTCTTT	CASSLRGRITEAFF
TRBV14	NA	NA	TRBJ2-7	TGTGCCAGCAGCCAAGCACTCTTGTACGAGCAGTACTTC	CASSQALLYEQYF
TRBV18	TRBD2	NA	TRBJ2-3	TGTGCCAGCTCACCACCGCTCGGTCTAGCGGGCTCAGATACGCAGTATTTT	CASSPPLGLAGSDTQYF
TRBV27	TRBD1	once	TRBJ2-3	TGTGCCAGCAGCCTATTAGGGACAGGGACCACAGATACGCAGTATTTT	CASSLLGTGTTDTQYF
TRBV7-9	NA	NA	TRBJ2-7	TGTGCCAGCAGCAAAGGGGGGAGGGGAACGTTCTACGAGCAGTACTTC	CASSKGGRGTFYEQYF
TRBV19	NA	NA	TRBJ1-2	TGTGCCAGTAGTATAGACACGCCGACAGGCTTCATCTTCTATGGCTACACCTTC	CASSIDTPTGFIFYGYTF
TRBV6-1	NA	NA	TRBJ1-2	TGTGCCAGCAACCCCGGGGGGAGTTCCAACTATGGCTACACCTTC	CASNPGGSSNYGYTF
TRBV5-1	TRBD2	NA	TRBJ2-7	TGCGCCAGCAGTTGGACTAGCGGGGGCGTTGAGCAGTACTTC	CASSWTSGGVEQYF
TRBV5-8	TRBD1	once	TRBJ1-1	TGTGCCAGCAGCCTCCGGGACAGGGCAACGGAAGCTTTCTTT	CASSLRDRATEAFF
TRBV9	TRBD2	NA	TRBJ2-2	TGTGCCAGCAGCGTGGGACTAGCGGGGGGAGGGAACACCGGGGAGCTGTTTTTT	CASSVGLAGGGNTGELFF
TRBV28	NA	NA	TRBJ2-7	TGTGCCAGCAGTTCCTCAGAGGCTCCTTACTTTTACGAGCAGTACTTC	CASSSSEAPYFYEQYF
TRBV7-6	TRBD1	NA	TRBJ2-5	TGTGCCACCGGCACGACAGGGGGCGAGACCCAGTACTTC	CATGTTGGETQYF
TRBV10-3	NA	NA	TRBJ2-2	TGTGCCATCAGTCCGGGCCTCACAGGGACCGCGAACACCGGGGAGCTGTTTTTT	CAISPGLTGTANTGELFF
TRBV7-3	NA	NA	TRBJ1-1	TGTGCCAGCAGCGGTACGAGGGACACTGAAGCTTTCTTT	CASSGTRDTEAFF